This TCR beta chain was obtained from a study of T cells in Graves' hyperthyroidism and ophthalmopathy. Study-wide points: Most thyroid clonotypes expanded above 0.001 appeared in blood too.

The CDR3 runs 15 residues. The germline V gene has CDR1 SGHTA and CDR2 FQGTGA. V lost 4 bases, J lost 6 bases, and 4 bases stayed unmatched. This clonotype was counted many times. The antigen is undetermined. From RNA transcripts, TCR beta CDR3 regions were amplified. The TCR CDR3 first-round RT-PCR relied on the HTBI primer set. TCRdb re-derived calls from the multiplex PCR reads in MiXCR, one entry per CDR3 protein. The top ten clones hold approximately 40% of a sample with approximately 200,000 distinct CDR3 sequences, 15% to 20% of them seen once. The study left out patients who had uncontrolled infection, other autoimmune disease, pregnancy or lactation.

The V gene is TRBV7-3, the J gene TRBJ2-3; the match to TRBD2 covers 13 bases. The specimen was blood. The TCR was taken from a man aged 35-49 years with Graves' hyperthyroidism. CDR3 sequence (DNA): TGTGCCAGCAGCTCGGGACTAGCGGGGACGGATACGCAGTATTTT. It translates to CASSSGLAGTDTQYF.